A single T cell receptor (beta chain) is shown here with its context. What it recognizes is unknown. The method was immunoSEQ multiplex PCR; TCRdb's version includes in-frame clones alone and lacks a portion of them. This table has 30,000 to 40,000 clones, 79% appearing once. This record comes from a study of memory CD4+ T cells and cytomegalovirus serostatus. Study-level points and caveats: Suggested: most of the CMV-linked TCR signature lies in CD4+ memory cells. A US-trained random forest predicted CMV serostatus with median AUC approximately 0.9.

The sort gate was single viable CD3+CD4+CD8-CD45RO+ cells for memory CD4+ T cells. This CDR3 is built from 16 residues. Trimming removed 7 bases from V and 0 bases from J; junction bases left unmatched: 12. Germline V gene data show CDR1 as SQVTM and CDR2 as ANQGSEA. The chain uses TRBV29-1 and TRBJ1-5; 7 nucleotides agree with TRBD1. What was sequenced was memory CD4+ T cells from blood. The sequence was obtained from an adult in good health and CMV-seropositive. CDR3 sequence reads: CSGRQGSPYSNQPQHF. CDR3 DNA sequence: TGCAGCGGGCGACAGGGCTCCCCCTATAGCAATCAGCCCCAGCATTTT.